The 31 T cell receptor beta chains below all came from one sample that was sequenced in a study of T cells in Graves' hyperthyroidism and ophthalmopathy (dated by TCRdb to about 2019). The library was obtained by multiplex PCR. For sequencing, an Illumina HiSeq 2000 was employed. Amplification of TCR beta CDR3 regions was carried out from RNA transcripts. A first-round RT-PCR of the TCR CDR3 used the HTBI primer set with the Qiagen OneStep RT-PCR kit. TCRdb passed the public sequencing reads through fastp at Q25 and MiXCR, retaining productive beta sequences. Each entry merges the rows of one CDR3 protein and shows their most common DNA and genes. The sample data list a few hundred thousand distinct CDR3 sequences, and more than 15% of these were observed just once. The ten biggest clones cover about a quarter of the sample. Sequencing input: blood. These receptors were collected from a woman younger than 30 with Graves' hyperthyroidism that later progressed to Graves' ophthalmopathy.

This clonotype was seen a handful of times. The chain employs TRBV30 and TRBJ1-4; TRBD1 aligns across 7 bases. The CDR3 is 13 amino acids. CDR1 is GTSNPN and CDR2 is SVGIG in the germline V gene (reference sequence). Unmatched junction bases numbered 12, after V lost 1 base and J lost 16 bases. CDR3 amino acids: CAWSGQGLRSPFF. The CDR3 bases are TGTGCCTGGAGTGGACAGGGCCTAAGATCCCCGTTTTTT.

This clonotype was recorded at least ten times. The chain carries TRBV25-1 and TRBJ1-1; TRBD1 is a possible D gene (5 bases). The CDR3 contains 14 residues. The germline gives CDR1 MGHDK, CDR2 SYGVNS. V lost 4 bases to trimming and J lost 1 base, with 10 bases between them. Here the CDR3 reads CASSVAQENTEAFF. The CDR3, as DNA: TGTGCCAGCAGTGTCGCACAGGAGAACACTGAAGCTTTCTTT.

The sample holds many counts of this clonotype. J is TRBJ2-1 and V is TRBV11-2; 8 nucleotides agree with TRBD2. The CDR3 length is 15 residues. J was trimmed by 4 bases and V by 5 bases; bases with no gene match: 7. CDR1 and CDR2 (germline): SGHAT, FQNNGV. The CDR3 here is CASSGWTSSYNEQFF. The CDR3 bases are TGTGCCAGCAGCGGATGGACTAGCAGTTACAATGAGCAGTTCTTC.

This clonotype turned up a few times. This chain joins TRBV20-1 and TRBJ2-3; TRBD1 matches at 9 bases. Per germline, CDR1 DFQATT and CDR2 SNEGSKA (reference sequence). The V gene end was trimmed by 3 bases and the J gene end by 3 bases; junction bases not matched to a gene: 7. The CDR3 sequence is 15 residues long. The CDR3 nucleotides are TGCAGTGCTAGGCCCCGGGACAGGGTAACAGATACGCAGTATTTT. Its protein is CSARPRDRVTDTQYF.

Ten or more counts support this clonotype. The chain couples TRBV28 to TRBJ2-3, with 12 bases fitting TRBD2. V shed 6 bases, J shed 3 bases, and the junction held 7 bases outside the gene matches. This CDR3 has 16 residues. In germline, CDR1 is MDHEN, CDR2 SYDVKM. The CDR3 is CASRTLAGGPTDTQYF. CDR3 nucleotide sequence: TGTGCCAGCAGAACGCTAGCGGGAGGGCCAACAGATACGCAGTATTTT.

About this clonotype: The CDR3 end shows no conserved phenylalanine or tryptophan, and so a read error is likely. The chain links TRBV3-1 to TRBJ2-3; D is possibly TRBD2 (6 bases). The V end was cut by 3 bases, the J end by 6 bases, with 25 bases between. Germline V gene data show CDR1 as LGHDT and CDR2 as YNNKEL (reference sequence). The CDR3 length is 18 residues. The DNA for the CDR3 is TGTGCCAGCAGCCAGGGTTTCCGGGACTCCCAGGCACGGGATACGCAGTATCTT. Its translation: CASSQGFRDSQARDTQYL.

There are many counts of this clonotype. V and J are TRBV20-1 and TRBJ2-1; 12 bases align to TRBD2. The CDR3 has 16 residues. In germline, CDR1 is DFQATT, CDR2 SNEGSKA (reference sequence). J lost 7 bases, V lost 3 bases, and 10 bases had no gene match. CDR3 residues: CSASYFTSGRKNEQFF. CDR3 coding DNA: TGCAGTGCTAGTTATTTTACTAGCGGGAGGAAAAATGAGCAGTTCTTC.

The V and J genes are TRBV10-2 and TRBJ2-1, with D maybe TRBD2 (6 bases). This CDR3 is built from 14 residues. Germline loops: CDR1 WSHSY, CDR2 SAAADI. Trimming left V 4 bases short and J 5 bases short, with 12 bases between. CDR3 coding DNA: TGCGCCAGCAGTGGGGCTAGCGTCCACAATGAGCAGTTCTTC. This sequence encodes CASSGASVHNEQFF.

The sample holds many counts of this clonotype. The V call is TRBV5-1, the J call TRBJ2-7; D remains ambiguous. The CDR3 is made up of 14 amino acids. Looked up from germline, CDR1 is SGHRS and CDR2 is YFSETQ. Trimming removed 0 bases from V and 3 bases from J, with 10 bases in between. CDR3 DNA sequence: TGCGCCAGCAGCTTGGCCCCGGACCGCTACGAGCAGTACTTC. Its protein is CASSLAPDRYEQYF.

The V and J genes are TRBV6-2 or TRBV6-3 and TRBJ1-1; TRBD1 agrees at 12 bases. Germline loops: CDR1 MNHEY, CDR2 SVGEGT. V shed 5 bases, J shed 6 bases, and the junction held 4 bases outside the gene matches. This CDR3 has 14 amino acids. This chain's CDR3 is CASSPGQGAAEAFF. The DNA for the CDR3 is TGTGCCAGCAGTCCGGGACAGGGGGCCGCTGAAGCTTTCTTT.

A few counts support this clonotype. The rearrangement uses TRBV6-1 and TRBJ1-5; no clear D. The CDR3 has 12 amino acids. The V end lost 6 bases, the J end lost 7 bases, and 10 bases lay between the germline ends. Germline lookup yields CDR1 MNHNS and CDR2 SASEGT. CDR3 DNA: TGTGCCAGCAGCGCCGGGGTACAGCCCCAGCATTTT. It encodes CASSAGVQPQHF.

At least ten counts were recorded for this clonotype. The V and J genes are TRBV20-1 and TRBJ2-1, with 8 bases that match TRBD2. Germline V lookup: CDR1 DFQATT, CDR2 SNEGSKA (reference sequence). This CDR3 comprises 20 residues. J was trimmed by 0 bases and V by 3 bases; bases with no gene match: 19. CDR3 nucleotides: TGCAGTGCTAGCCCTACTTTGGGACGGGAGGGCCTTCGCTCCTACAATGAGCAGTTCTTC. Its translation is CSASPTLGREGLRSYNEQFF.

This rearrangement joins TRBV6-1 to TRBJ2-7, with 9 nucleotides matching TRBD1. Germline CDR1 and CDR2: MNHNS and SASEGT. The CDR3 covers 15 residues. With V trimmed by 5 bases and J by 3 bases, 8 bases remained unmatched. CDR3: CASSRWGGQGYEQYF. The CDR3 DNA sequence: TGTGCCAGCAGTCGTTGGGGGGGACAGGGCTACGAGCAGTACTTC.

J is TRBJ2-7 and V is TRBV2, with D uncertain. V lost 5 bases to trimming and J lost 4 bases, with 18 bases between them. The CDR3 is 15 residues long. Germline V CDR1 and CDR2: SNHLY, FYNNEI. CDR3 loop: CASSSPRHFRYEQYF. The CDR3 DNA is TGTGCCAGCAGTTCCCCCCGGCACTTTCGATACGAGCAGTACTTC. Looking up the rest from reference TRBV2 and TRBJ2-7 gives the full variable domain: EPEVTQTPSHQVTQMGQEVILRCVPISNHLYFYWYRQILGQKVEFLVSFYNNEISEKSEIFDDQFSVERPDGSNFTLKIRSTKLEDSAMYFCASSSPRHFRYEQYFGPGTRLTVT.

The chain's CDR3 is CASSQGAGIQGGYEQYF. As DNA, the CDR3 is TGCGCCAGCAGCCAAGGAGCGGGTATCCAGGGCGGGTACGAGCAGTACTTC. The rearrangement joins TRBV4-1 to TRBJ2-7, with TRBD2 as a possible D gene (6 bases). There are 17 residues in the CDR3. The V gene's germline CDR1 is MGHRA and CDR2 YSYEKL. V lost 1 base and J lost 4, with 20 bases in between.

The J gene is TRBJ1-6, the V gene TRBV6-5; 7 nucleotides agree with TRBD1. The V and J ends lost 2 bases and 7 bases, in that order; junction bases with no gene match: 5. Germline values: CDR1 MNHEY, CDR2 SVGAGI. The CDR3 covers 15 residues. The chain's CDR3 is CASSYPGTVNSPLHF. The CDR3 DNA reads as TGTGCCAGCAGTTACCCCGGGACAGTAAATTCACCCCTCCACTTT.

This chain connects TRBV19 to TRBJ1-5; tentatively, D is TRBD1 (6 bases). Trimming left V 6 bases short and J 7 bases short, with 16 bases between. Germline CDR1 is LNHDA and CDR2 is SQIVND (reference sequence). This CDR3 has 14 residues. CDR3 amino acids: CASSNQGSRQPQHF. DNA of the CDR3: TGTGCCAGTAGCAATCAGGGGAGCCGGCAGCCCCAGCATTTT.

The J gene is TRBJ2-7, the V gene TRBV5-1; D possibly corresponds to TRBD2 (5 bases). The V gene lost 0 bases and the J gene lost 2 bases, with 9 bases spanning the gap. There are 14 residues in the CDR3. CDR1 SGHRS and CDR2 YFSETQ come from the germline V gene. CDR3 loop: CASSLGQAAYEQYF. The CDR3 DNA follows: TGCGCCAGCAGCTTGGGGCAAGCGGCCTACGAGCAGTACTTC.

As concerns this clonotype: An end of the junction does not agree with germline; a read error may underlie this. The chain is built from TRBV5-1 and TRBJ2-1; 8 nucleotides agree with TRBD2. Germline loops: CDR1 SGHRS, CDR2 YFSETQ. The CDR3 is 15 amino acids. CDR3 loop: CASSLGLAGYNERFF. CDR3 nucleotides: TGCGCCAGCAGCTTGGGGCTAGCGGGTTACAATGAGCGGTTCTTC.

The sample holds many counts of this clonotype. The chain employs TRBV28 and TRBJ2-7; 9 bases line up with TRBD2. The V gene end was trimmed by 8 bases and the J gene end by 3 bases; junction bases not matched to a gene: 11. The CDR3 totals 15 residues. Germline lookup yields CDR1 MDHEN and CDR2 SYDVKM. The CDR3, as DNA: TGTGCCAGCGTTCCTCGGACTAGCGCCGTCTACGAGCAGTACTTC. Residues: CASVPRTSAVYEQYF.

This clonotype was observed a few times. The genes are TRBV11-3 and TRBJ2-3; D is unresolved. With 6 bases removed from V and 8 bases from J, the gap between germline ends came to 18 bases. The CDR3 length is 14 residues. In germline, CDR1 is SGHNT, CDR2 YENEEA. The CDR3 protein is CASSSRASLGTQYF. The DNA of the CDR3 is TGTGCCAGCAGTTCCCGGGCCTCTTTGGGTACGCAGTATTTT.

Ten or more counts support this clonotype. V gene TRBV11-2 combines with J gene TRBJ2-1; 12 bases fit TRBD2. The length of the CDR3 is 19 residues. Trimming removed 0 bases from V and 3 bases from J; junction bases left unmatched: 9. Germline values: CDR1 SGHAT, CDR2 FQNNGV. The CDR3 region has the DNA TGTGCCAGCAGCTTAGATGGGCTAGCGGGAGGGCCCCGCTACAATGAGCAGTTCTTC. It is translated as CASSLDGLAGGPRYNEQFF.

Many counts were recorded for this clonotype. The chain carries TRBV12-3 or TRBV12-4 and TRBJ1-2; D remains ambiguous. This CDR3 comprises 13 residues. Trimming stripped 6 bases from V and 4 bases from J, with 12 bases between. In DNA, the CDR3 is TGTGCCAGCAGCCTAAGGGTCCCCTATGGCTACACCTTC. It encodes CASSLRVPYGYTF.

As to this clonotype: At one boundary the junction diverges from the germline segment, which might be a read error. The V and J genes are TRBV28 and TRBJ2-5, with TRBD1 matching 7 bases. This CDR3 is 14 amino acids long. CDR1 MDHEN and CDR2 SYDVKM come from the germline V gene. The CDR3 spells CASRRQGWGETRYF. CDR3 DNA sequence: TGTGCCAGCAGGCGACAGGGATGGGGAGAGACCCGGTACTTC.

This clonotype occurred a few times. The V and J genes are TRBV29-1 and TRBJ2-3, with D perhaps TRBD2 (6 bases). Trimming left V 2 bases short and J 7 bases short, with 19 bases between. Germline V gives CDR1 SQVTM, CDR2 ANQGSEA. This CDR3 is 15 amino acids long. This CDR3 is CSVEFRGINANTQYF. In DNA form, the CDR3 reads TGCAGCGTTGAATTTCGGGGGATTAACGCCAATACGCAGTATTTT.

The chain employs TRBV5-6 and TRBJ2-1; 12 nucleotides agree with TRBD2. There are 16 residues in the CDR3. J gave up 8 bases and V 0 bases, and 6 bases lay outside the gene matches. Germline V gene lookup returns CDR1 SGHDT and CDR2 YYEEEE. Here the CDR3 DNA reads TGTGCCAGCAGCTTGGTTCGACTAGCGGGAGTCCATGAGCAGTTCTTC. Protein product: CASSLVRLAGVHEQFF.

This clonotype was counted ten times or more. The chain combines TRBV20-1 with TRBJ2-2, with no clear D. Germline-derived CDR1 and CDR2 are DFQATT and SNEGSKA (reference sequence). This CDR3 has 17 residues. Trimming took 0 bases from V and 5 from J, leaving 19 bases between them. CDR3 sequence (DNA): TGCAGTGCTAGAGATCTGGCCCACCTGGGTGGAACCGGGGAGCTGTTTTTT. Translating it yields CSARDLAHLGGTGELFF.

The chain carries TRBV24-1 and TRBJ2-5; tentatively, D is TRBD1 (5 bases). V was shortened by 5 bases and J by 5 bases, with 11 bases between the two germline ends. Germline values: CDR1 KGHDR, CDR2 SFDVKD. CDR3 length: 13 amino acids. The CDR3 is CATSVGKGETQYF. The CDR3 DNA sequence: TGTGCCACCAGTGTAGGCAAGGGGGAGACCCAGTACTTC.

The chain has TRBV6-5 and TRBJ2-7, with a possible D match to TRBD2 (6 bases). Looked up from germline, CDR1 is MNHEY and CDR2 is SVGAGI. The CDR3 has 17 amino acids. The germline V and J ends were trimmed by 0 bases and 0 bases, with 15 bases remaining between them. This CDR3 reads CASSYSIEGGLSYEQYF. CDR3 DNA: TGTGCCAGCAGTTACTCGATTGAGGGAGGCCTCTCCTACGAGCAGTACTTC.

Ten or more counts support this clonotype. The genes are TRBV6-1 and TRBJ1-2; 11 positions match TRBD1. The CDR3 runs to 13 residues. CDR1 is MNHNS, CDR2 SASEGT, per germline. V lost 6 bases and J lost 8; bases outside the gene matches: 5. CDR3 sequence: CASSRDRGGGYTF. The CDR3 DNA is TGTGCCAGCAGCCGGGACAGGGGGGGAGGCTACACCTTC.

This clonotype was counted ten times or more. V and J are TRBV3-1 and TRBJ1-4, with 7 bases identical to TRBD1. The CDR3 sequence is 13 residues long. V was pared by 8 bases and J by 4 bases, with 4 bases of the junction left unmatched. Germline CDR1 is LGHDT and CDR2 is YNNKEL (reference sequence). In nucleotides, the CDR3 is TGTGCCAGCCGAGGACAGGTTAATGAAAAACTGTTTTTT. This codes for CASRGQVNEKLFF.